The next 3 T cell receptor beta chains were all read from a single sample in a study of T-cell reconstitution after alpha-beta-depleted transplantation in children. Molecular barcoding with unique molecular identifiers was used for the TCRbeta library. A single record per CDR3 protein comes from TCRdb applying MiXCR to the PCR reads. Of around 600,000 distinct CDR3 sequences in the sample, over 9.5% were seen once. The sequencing used PBMCs from the stem cell graft donor, collected from the stem cell graft. The receptors originated from a human donor who donated a stem cell graft to a child with acute myeloid leukemia.

This clonotype came up a few times. V and J are TRBV5-1 and TRBJ2-7, with D perhaps assigned TRBD1 or TRBD2 (7 bases each). Deletions cut 0 bases from V and 7 bases from J, with 23 bases between. The CDR3 extends over 17 amino acids. Germline loops: CDR1 SGHRS, CDR2 YFSETQ. This CDR3 is CASSLVGGGGSGLEQYF. In DNA, the CDR3 is TGCGCCAGCAGCTTGGTTGGAGGGGGCGGGAGCGGATTAGAGCAGTACTTC.

This clonotype showed up many times. The gene calls are TRBV20-1 and TRBJ2-7, with D possibly matching TRBD2 (5 bases). V was cut by 0 bases and J by 7 bases, with 19 bases left in between. From germline, CDR1 is DFQATT and CDR2 SNEGSKA (reference sequence). This CDR3 has 15 residues. The chain's CDR3 is CSARDTTGSSVEQYF. For the CDR3, the DNA is TGCAGTGCTAGAGATACGACGGGGAGCTCTGTAGAGCAGTACTTC.

This clonotype occurred a few times. V and J are TRBV20-1 and TRBJ2-2; 7 bases fit TRBD2. Germline CDR1 and CDR2: DFQATT and SNEGSKA (reference sequence). The length of the CDR3 is 16 residues. The V and J ends lost 0 bases and 4 bases, in that order; junction bases with no gene match: 8. In DNA form, the CDR3 reads TGCAGTGCTAGAGATAGCGGGCGAGGCGGCACCGGGGAGCTGTTTTTT. This gives the protein CSARDSGRGGTGELFF.